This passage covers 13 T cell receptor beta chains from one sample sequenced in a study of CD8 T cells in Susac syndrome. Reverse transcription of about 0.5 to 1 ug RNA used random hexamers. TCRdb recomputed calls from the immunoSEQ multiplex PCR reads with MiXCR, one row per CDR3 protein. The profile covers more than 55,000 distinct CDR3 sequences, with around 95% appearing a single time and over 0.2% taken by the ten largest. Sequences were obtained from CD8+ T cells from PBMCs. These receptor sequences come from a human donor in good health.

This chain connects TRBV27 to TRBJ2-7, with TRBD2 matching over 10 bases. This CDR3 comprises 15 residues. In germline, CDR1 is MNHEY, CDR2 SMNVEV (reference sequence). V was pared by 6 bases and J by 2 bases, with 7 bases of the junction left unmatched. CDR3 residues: CASRLQGLATYEQYF. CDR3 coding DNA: TGTGCCAGCAGGCTCCAGGGACTAGCGACCTACGAGCAGTACTTC.

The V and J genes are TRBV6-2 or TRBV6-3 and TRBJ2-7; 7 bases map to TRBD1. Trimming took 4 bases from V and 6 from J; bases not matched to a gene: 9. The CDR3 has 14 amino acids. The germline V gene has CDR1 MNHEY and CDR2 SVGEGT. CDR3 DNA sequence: TGTGCCAGCAGTTCTACCGGGCCAGGGGGCGAGCAGTACGTC. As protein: CASSSTGPGGEQYV.

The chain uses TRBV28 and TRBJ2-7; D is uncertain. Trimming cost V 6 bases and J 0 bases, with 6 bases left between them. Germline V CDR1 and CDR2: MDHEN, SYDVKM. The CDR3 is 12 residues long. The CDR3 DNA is TGTGCCAGCAGCCCGAGCTCCTACGAGCAGTACTTC. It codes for CASSPSSYEQYF.

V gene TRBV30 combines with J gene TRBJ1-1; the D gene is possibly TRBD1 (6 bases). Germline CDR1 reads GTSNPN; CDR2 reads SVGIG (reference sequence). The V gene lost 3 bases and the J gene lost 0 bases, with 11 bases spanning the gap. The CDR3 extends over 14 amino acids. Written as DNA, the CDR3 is TGTGCCTGGAGGGACAGCTATCTGAACACTGAAGCTTTCTTT. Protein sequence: CAWRDSYLNTEAFF.

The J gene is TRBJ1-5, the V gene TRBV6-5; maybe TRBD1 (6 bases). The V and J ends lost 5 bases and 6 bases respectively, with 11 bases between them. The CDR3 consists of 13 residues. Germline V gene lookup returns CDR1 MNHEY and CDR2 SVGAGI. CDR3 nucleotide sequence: TGTGCCAGCAGTCCCCAGGGGACTCAGCCCCAGCATTTT. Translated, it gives CASSPQGTQPQHF.

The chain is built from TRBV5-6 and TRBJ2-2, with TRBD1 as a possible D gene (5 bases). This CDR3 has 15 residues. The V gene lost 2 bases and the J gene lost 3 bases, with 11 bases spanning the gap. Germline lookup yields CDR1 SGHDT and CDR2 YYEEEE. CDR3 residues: CASSFGQGYTGELFF. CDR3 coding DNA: TGTGCCAGCAGCTTTGGCCAGGGCTACACCGGGGAGCTGTTTTTT.

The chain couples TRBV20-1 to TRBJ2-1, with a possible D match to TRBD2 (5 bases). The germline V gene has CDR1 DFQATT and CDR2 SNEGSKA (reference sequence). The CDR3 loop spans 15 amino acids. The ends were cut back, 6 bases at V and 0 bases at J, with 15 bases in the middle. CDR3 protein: CSAGNGESSYNEQFF. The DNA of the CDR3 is TGCAGTGCCGGCAACGGGGAGAGCTCCTACAATGAGCAGTTCTTC.

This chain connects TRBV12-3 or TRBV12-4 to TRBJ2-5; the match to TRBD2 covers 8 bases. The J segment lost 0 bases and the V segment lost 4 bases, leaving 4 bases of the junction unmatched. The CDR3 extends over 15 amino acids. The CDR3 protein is CASSSGTRDQETQYF. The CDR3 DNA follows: TGTGCCAGCAGTTCCGGGACTAGAGACCAAGAGACCCAGTACTTC.

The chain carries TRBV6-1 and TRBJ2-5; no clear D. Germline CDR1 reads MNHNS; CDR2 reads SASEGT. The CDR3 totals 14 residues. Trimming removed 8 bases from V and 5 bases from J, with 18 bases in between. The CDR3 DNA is TGTGCCAGCTCTACCGGTCGGGCCGGGGAGACCCAGTACTTC. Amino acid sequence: CASSTGRAGETQYF.

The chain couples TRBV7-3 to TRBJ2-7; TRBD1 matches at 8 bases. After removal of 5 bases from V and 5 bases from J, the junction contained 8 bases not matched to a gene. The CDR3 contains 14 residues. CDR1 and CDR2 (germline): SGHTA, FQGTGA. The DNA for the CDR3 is TGTGCCAGCAGCCTCGGACAGGGTACCGACGAGCAGTACTTC. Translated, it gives CASSLGQGTDEQYF.

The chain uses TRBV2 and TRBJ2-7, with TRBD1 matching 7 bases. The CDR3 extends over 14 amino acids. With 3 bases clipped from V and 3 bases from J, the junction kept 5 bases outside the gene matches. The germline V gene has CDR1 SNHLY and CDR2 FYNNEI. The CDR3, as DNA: TGTGCCAGCAGTGAGGGACAGCTACACTACGAGCAGTACTTC. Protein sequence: CASSEGQLHYEQYF.

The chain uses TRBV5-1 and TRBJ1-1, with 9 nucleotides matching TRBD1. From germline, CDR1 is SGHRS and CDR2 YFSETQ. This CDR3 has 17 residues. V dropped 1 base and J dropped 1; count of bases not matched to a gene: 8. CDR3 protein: CASSLLMWGQGNTEAFF. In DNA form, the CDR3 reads TGCGCCAGCAGCTTGTTAATGTGGGGACAGGGGAACACTGAAGCTTTCTTT.

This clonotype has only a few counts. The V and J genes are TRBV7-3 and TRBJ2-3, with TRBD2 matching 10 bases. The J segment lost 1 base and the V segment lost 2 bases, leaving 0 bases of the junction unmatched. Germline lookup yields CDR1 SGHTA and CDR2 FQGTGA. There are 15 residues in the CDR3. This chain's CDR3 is CASSLLAGGTDTQYF. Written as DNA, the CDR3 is TGTGCCAGCAGCTTACTAGCGGGGGGCACAGATACGCAGTATTTT. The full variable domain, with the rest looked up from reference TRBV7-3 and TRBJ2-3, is GAGVSQTPSNKVTEKGKYVELRCDPISGHTALYWYRQSLGQGPEFLIYFQGTGAADDSGLPNDRFFAVRPEGSVSTLKIQRTERGDSAVYLCASSLLAGGTDTQYFGPGTRLTVL.